This TCR beta chain was found in a study of T-cell reconstitution after alpha-beta-depleted transplantation in children. Preparation of the TCRbeta library involved a method that used unique molecular identifiers. TCRdb re-analysed the PCR reads in MiXCR, keeping a single row per CDR3 protein. Found here are roughly 200,000 distinct CDR3 sequences, 9.5% to 13% of them singletons; the top ten hold about 28%. This clonotype came up many times. The CDR3 sequence is 18 residues long. The junction had 14 bases not matched to a gene; V was cut back by 2 bases and J by 5 bases. Germline assignment: CDR1 SGHRS and CDR2 YFSETQ.

The clonotype comes from a child in the first two years of life with acute myeloid leukemia, due to receive a stem cell transplant. The sequences come from PBMCs, collected before TCRalphabeta/CD19-depleted stem cell transplant. The J gene is TRBJ2-2, the V gene TRBV5-1, with 8 bases identical to TRBD1. In DNA, the CDR3 is TGCGCCAGCAGCTTCCTCCAGGGGGCGTCCTCTAGGACCGGGGAGCTGTTTTTT. This encodes CASSFLQGASSRTGELFF.